The clone carrying this T cell receptor (beta chain) turned up a few times. Germline V lookup: CDR1 SGHRS, CDR2 YFSETQ. This CDR3 is 15 amino acids long. The V and J ends lost 2 bases and 2 bases respectively, with 12 bases between them. This specimen comes from a study of T cells in localized non-small cell lung cancer. The repertoire was sequenced with immunoSEQ multiplex PCR; TCRdb's copy has only in-frame clones and lacks some. Of more than 20,000 clones listed, around 90% are singletons. V gene TRBV5-1 combines with J gene TRBJ2-3; D is perhaps TRBD1 or TRBD2 (6 bases each). The source is a male donor aged 60 or older with stage I squamous cell lung carcinoma. The sample here was peripheral blood, taken before any cancer treatment. In DNA, the CDR3 is TGCGCCAGCAGCTTCGGGGGCACCCCCACAGATACGCAGTATTTT. It specifies CASSFGGTPTDTQYF.